This TCR beta chain was observed in a study of OX40 agonist ivuxolimab in advanced cancers. At the level of the study: The treatment was a fully human IgG2 OX40 agonist, ivuxolimab. Dosing consisted of intravenous ivuxolimab at 0.01 to 10 mg/kg every 2 weeks.

This clone is a singleton in its sample. Assay: immunoSEQ multiplex PCR; the TCRdb copy retains only in-frame clones and omits some. The sample yields some 60,000 clones, 91% seen once. V lost 1 base, J lost 2 bases, and 4 bases stayed unmatched. In germline, CDR1 is SGHVS, CDR2 FQNEAQ. The CDR3 covers 15 residues. The chain links TRBV7-8 to TRBJ2-7; 8 nucleotides line up with TRBD2. The receptor was derived from an adult with an advanced solid tumor such as melanoma, head and neck, liver or kidney cancer. Material: CD4+ or CD8+ T cells sorted from blood, obtained in a trial of the OX40 agonist ivuxolimab. CDR3 residues: CASSLGLAITYEQYF. The CDR3 DNA sequence: TGTGCCAGCAGCTTAGGACTAGCGATTACCTACGAGCAGTACTTC.